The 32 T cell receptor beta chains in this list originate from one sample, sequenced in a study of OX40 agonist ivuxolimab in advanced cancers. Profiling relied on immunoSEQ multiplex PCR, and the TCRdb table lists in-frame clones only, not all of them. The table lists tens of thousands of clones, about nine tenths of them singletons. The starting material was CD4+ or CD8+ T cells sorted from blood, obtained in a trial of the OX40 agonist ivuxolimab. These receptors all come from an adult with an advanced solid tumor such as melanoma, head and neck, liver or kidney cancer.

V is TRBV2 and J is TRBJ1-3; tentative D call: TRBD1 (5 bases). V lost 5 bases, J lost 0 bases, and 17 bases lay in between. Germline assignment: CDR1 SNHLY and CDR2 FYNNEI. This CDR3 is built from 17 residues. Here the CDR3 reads CASSSRVGVSSGNTIYF. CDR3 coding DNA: TGTGCCAGCAGTTCCAGGGTAGGAGTTAGCTCTGGAAACACCATATATTTT.

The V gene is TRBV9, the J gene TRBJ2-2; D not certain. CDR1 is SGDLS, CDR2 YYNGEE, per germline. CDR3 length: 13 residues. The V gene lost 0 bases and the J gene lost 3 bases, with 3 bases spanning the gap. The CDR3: CASSVGDTGELFF. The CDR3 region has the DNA TGTGCCAGCAGCGTAGGGGACACCGGGGAGCTGTTTTTT.

This CDR3 is CASSDGSGDEQFF. For the CDR3, the DNA is TGTGCCAGCAGTGACGGATCCGGCGATGAGCAGTTCTTC. V gene TRBV6-4 combines with J gene TRBJ2-1; unclear D gene. V was clipped by 2 bases and J by 8 bases, with 10 bases between them. The germline V gene encodes CDR1 MRHNA and CDR2 SNTAGT. This CDR3 comprises 13 residues.

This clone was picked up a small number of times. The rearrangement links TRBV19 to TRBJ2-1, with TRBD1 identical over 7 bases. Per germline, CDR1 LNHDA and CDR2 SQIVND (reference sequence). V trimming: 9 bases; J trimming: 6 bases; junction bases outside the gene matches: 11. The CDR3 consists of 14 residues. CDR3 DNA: TGTGCCAGCGCTAGGACAGGTGGACCCAATGAGCAGTTCTTC. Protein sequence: CASARTGGPNEQFF.

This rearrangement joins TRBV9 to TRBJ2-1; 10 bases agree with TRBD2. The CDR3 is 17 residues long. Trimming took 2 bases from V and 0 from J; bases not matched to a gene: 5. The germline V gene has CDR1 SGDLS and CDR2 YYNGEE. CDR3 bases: TGTGCCAGCAGCGTTTTAGCGGGAGGTAGCTCCTACAATGAGCAGTTCTTC. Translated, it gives CASSVLAGGSSYNEQFF. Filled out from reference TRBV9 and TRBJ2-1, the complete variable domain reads DSGVTQTPKHLITATGQRVTLRCSPRSGDLSVYWYQQSLDQGLQFLIQYYNGEERAKGNILERFSAQQFPDLHSELNLSSLELGDSALYFCASSVLAGGSSYNEQFFGPGTRLTVL.

CDR3 sequence: CASSTDRSSYEQYF. The CDR3 nucleotides read TGTGCCAGCAGTACTGACAGGAGCTCCTACGAGCAGTACTTC. This chain connects TRBV28 to TRBJ2-7; D might be TRBD1 (6 bases). Germline lookup yields CDR1 MDHEN and CDR2 SYDVKM. V lost 5 bases and J 0 bases, leaving 11 bases between the germline ends. This CDR3 contains 14 residues.

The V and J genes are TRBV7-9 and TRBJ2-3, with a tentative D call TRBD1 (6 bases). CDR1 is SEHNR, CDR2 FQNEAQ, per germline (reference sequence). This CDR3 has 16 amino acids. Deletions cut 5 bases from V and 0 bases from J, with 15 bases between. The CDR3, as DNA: TGTGCCAGCAGCCCCTGGGGGACATTTAGCACAGATACGCAGTATTTT. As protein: CASSPWGTFSTDTQYF. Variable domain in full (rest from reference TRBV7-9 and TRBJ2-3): DTGVSQNPRHKITKRGQNVTFRCDPISEHNRLYWYRQTLGQGPEFLTYFQNEAQLEKSRLLSDRFSAERPKGSFSTLEIQRTEQGDSAMYLCASSPWGTFSTDTQYFGPGTRLTVL.

CDR3: CASSLGLADLGETQYF. As DNA, the CDR3 is TGTGCCAGCAGCTTAGGACTAGCGGACCTGGGAGAGACCCAGTACTTC. V usage is TRBV11-1 and J usage is TRBJ2-5; 9 bases match TRBD2. The CDR3 spans 16 residues. J was trimmed by 4 bases and V by 1 base; bases with no gene match: 7. Per germline, CDR1 SGHAT and CDR2 FQDESV (reference sequence). The complete variable domain, with remaining parts taken from reference TRBV11-1 and TRBJ2-5, reads EAEVAQSPRYKITEKSQAVAFWCDPISGHATLYWYRQILGQGPELLVQFQDESVVDDSQLPKDRFSAERLKGVDSTLKIQPAELGDSAMYLCASSLGLADLGETQYFGPGTRLLVL.

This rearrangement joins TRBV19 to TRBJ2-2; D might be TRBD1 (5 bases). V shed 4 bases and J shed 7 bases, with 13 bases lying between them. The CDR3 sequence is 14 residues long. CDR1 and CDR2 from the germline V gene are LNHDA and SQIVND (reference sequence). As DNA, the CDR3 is TGTGCCAGTAGTACAGGGAAATTCGACGGGGAGCTGTTTTTT. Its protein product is CASSTGKFDGELFF.

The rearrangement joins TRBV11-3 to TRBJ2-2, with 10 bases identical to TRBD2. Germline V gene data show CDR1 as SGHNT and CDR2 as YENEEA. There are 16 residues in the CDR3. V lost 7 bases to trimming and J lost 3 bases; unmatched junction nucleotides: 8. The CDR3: CASKGRLAGDTGELFF. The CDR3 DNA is TGTGCCAGCAAAGGTAGACTAGCGGGTGACACCGGGGAGCTGTTTTTT.

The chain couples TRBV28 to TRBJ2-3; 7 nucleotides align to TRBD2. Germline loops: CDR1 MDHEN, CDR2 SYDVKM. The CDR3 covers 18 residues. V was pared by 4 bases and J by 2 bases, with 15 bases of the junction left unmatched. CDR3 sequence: CASSSDVIKRDFTDTQYF. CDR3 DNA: TGTGCCAGCAGTTCCGACGTGATCAAGCGGGACTTCACAGATACGCAGTATTTT.

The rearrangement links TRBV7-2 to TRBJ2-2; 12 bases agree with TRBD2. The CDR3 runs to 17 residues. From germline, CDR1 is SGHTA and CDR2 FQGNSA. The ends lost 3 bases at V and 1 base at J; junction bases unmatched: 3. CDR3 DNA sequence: TGTGCCAGCAGCTTCCCTAGCGGGAGGGAGAACACCGGGGAGCTGTTTTTT. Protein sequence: CASSFPSGRENTGELFF.

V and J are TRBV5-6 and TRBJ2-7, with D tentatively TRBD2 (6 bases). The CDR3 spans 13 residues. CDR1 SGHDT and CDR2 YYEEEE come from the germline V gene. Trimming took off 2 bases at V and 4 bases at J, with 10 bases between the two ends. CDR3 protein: CASSFLSGYEQYF. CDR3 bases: TGTGCCAGCAGCTTCTTAAGCGGGTACGAGCAGTACTTC. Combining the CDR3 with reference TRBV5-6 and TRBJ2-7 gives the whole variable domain DAGVTQSPTHLIKTRGQQVTLRCSPKSGHDTVSWYQQALGQGPQFIFQYYEEEERQRGNFPDRFSGHQFPNYSSELNVNALLLGDSALYLCASSFLSGYEQYFGPGTRLTVT.

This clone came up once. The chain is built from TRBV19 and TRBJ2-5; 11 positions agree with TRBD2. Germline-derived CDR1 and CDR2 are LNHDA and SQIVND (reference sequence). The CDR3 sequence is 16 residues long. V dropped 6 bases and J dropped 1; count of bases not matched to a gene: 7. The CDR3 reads CASRASGRLLQETQYF. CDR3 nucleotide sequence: TGTGCCAGTAGAGCTAGCGGGAGGCTCCTCCAAGAGACCCAGTACTTC.

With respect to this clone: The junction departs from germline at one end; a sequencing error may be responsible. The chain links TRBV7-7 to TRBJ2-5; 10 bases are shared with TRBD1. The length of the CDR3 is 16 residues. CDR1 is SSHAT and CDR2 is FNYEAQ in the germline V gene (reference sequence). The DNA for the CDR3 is TGTGCTAGCAATGGCCTACGGACAGGGGGTCTGGAGACCCAGTACTTC. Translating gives CASNGLRTGGLETQYF. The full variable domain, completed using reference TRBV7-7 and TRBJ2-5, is GAGVSQSPRYKVTKRGQDVTLRCDPISSHATLYWYQQALGQGPEFLTYFNYEAQPDKSGLPSDRFSAERPEGSISTLTIQRTEQRDSAMYRCASNGLRTGGLETQYFGPGTRLLVL.

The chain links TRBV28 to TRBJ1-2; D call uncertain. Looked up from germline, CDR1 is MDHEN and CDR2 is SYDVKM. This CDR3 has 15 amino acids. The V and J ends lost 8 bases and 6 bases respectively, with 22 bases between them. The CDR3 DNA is TGTGCCAGCTGGAGGACGGGCAGCCCTTTGGATGGCTACACCTTC. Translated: CASWRTGSPLDGYTF.

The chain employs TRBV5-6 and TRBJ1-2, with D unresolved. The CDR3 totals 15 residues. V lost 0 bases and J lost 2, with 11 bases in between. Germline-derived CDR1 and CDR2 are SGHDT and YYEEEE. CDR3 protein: CASSLDPDSNYGYTF. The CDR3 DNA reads TGTGCCAGCAGCTTGGATCCCGACTCGAACTATGGCTACACCTTC.

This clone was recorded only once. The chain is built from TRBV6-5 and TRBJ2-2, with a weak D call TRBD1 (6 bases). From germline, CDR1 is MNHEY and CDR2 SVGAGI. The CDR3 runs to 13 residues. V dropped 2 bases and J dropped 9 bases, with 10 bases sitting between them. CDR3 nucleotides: TGTGCCAGCAGTTACACAGGGAGCTGGGAGCTGTTTTTT. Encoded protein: CASSYTGSWELFF.

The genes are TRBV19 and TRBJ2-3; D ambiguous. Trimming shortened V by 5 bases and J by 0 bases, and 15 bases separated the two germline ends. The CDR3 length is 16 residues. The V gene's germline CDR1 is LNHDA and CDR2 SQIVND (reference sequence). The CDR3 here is CASSLLPGTSTDTQYF. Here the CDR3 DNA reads TGTGCCAGTAGTTTGTTACCGGGTACTAGCACAGATACGCAGTATTTT.

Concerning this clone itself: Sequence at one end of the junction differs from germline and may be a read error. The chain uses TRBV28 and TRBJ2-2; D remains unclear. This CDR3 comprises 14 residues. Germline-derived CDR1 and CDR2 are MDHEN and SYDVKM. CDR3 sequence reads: CASNLDTVSGELFF. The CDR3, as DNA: TGTGCCAGCAATTTAGACACCGTCTCCGGGGAGCTGTTTTTT.

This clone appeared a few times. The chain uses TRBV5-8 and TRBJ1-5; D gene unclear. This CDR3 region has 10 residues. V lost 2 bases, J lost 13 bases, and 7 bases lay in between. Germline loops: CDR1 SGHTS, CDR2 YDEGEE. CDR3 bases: TGTGCCAGCAGCTTAGACTTTCAGCATTTT. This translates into CASSLDFQHF.

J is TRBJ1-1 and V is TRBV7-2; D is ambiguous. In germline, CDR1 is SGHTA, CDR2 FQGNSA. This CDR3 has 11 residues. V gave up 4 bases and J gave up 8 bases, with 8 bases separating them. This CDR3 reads CASSWPGEAFF. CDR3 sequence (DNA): TGTGCCAGCAGCTGGCCCGGGGAAGCTTTCTTT.

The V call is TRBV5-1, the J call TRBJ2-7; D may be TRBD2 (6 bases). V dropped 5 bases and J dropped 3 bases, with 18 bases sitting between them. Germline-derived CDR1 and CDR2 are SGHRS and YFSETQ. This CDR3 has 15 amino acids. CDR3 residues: CASRRESGRVYEQYF. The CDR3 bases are TGCGCCAGCAGGCGGGAAAGTGGCAGGGTCTACGAGCAGTACTTC.

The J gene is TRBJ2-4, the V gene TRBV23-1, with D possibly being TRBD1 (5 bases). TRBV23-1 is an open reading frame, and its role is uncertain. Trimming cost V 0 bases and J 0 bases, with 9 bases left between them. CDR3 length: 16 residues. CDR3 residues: CASSQSDSIAKNIQYF. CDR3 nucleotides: TGCGCCAGCAGTCAATCCGACAGTATAGCCAAAAACATTCAGTACTTC.

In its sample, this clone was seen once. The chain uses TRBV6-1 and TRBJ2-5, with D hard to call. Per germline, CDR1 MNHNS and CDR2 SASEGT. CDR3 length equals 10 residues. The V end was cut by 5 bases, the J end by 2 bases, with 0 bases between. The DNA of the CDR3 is TGTGCCAGCAGTCAAGAGACCCAGTACTTC. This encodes CASSQETQYF.

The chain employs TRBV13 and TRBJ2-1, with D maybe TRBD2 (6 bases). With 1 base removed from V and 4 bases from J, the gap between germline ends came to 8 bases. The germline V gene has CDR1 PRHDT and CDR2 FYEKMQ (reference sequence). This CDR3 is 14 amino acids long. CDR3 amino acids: CASSLAGVYNEQFF. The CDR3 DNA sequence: TGTGCCAGCAGCTTAGCGGGGGTATACAATGAGCAGTTCTTC.

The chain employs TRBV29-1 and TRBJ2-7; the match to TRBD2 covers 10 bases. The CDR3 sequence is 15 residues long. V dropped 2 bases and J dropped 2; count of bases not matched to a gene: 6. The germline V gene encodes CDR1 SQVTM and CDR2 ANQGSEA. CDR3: CSVERASGSPYEQYF. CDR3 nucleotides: TGCAGCGTTGAACGGGCTAGCGGGAGCCCCTACGAGCAGTACTTC.

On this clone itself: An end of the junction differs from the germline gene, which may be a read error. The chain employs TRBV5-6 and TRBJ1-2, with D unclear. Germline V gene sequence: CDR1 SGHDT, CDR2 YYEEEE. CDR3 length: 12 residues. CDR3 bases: TGTGCCAGCAGCTTGGGAGGCTATGACTACACCTTC. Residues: CASSLGGYDYTF. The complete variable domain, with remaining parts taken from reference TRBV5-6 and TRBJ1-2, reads DAGVTQSPTHLIKTRGQQVTLRCSPKSGHDTVSWYQQALGQGPQFIFQYYEEEERQRGNFPDRFSGHQFPNYSSELNVNALLLGDSALYLCASSLGGYDYTFGSGTRLTVV.

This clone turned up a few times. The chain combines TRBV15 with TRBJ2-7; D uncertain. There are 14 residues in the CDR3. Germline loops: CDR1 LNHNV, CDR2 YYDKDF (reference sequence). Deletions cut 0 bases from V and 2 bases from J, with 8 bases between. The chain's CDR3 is CATSREETPYEQYF. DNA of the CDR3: TGTGCCACCAGCAGAGAGGAAACCCCCTACGAGCAGTACTTC.

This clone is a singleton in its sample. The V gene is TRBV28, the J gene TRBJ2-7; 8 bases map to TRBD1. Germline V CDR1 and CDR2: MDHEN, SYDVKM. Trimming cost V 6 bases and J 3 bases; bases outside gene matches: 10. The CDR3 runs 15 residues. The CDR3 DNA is TGTGCCAGCAGGACCGGGACAGGTATTCTCTACGAGCAGTACTTC. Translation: CASRTGTGILYEQYF.

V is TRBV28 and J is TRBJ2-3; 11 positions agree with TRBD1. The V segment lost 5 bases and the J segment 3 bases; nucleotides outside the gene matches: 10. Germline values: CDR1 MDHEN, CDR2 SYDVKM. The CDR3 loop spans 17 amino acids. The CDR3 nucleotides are TGTGCCAGCAGTACCCCGGGACAGGGGGTTGTTACAGATACGCAGTATTTT. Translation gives CASSTPGQGVVTDTQYF.

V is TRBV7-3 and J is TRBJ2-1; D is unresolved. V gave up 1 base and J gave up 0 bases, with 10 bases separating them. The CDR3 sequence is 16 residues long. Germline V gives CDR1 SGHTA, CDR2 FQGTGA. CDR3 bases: TGTGCCAGCAGCTTAAATTTGCCCCACTCCTACAATGAGCAGTTCTTC. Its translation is CASSLNLPHSYNEQFF.